A single sample is the source of the 16 T cell receptor beta chains below, sequenced in a study of blood T cell repertoires in COVID-19 (dated by TCRdb to about 2020). The library was built by means of the immunoSEQ multiplex PCR assay. In its TCRdb copy, this immuneACCESS table keeps in-frame sequences only and misses some clones. Where compared with another copy, unresolved V genes explain less than half of these, and the others have no known cause. The sample yields under 40,000 clones; 87% were counted once. Roughly a tenth of the sample is taken by the ten largest. Sequenced sample: peripheral blood. These receptors were collected from an older man with active COVID-19.

The CDR3 DNA reads TGTGCCAGCATCGAGAAGGGGCGCTATGGGGCCAACGTCCTGACTTTC. As protein: CASIEKGRYGANVLTF. This chain links TRBV28 with TRBJ2-6; tentatively, D is TRBD1 (5 bases). This CDR3 is built from 16 residues. From germline, CDR1 is MDHEN and CDR2 SYDVKM. V was trimmed by 7 bases and J by 3 bases, leaving 16 bases between them.

This sequence joins TRBV28 and TRBJ1-5, with 9 bases lining up with TRBD1. With V trimmed by 1 base and J by 5 bases, 9 bases remained unmatched. This CDR3 comprises 17 residues. Germline lookup yields CDR1 MDHEN and CDR2 SYDVKM. The CDR3, as DNA: TGTGCCAGCAGTTTATACGGGGTAGGGACAGGGCATCAGCCCCAGCATTTT. It encodes CASSLYGVGTGHQPQHF.

The genes are TRBV18 and TRBJ2-4; 11 bases line up with TRBD1. Trimming at V came to 2 bases and at J to 7 bases, leaving 7 bases not matched to a gene. Per germline, CDR1 KGHSH and CDR2 LQKENI. This CDR3 is built from 16 residues. The CDR3 region has the DNA TGTGCCAGCTCACCAAGTTCCGGGACAGGGGGGAACATTCAGTACTTC. Protein product: CASSPSSGTGGNIQYF.

This clone came up a few times. The V call is TRBV4-1, the J call TRBJ1-4; no clear D. This CDR3 has 15 residues. CDR1 is MGHRA and CDR2 is YSYEKL in the germline V gene. Deletions cut 0 bases from V and 4 bases from J, with 9 bases between. CDR3 in DNA: TGCGCCAGCAGCCAAGAATACGTACATAATGAAAAACTGTTTTTT. Its translation: CASSQEYVHNEKLFF.

V gene TRBV7-9 combines with J gene TRBJ2-7; 8 nucleotides align to TRBD1. V dropped 3 bases and J dropped 5; count of bases not matched to a gene: 6. CDR1 is SEHNR and CDR2 is FQNEAQ in the germline V gene (reference sequence). The CDR3 has 14 residues. This CDR3 is CASSLEGQGHEQYF. For the CDR3, the DNA is TGTGCCAGCAGCTTGGAAGGACAGGGCCACGAGCAGTACTTC.

The V and J genes are TRBV19 and TRBJ1-1; possible D gene TRBD1, 6 bases. The V end lost 3 bases, the J end lost 6 bases, and 11 bases lay between the germline ends. The CDR3 is 13 residues long. Germline V gene lookup returns CDR1 LNHDA and CDR2 SQIVND (reference sequence). CDR3 sequence: CASSIYRESEAFF. CDR3 nucleotide sequence: TGTGCCAGTAGTATCTACAGGGAGTCTGAAGCTTTCTTT.

CDR3 bases: TGTGCCAGCAGCCTGGGACTAGCTAATACCAAAGAGACCCAGTACTTC. It yields the protein CASSLGLANTKETQYF. V gene TRBV11-2 combines with J gene TRBJ2-5, with TRBD2 identical over 9 bases. This CDR3 region has 16 residues. V trimming: 5 bases; J trimming: 3 bases; junction bases outside the gene matches: 10. The germline gives CDR1 SGHAT, CDR2 FQNNGV.

This chain joins TRBV7-9 and TRBJ2-4, with D perhaps matching TRBD1 (6 bases). Germline loops: CDR1 SEHNR, CDR2 FQNEAQ (reference sequence). V was clipped by 6 bases and J by 3 bases, with 18 bases between them. This CDR3 spans 16 amino acids. The CDR3 is CASRPQRQDGKNIQYF. The CDR3 DNA is TGTGCCAGCAGGCCACAGCGACAGGACGGCAAAAACATTCAGTACTTC.

The chain carries TRBV24-1 and TRBJ2-3; 11 bases are a match to TRBD1. CDR3 length: 15 amino acids. Germline CDR1 KGHDR, CDR2 SFDVKD. The ends lost 9 bases at V and 1 base at J; junction bases unmatched: 5. CDR3 bases: TGTGCCACCGGGAGGACAGGGGGCGGCACAGATACGCAGTATTTT. Protein product: CATGRTGGGTDTQYF.

Here the CDR3 DNA reads TGTGCCAGCAGCCCCGGACAGGGGGGGTACTTGGCCCAGTACTTC. Translated: CASSPGQGGYLAQYF. The chain links TRBV5-8 to TRBJ2-5, with TRBD1 matching over 10 bases. V shed 4 bases and J 9 bases; nucleotides not matched to a gene: 12. The germline CDR1 and CDR2 sequences are SGHTS and YDEGEE. This CDR3 has 15 residues.

The V and J genes are TRBV19 and TRBJ2-7, with D tentatively TRBD2 (5 bases). Germline CDR1 LNHDA, CDR2 SQIVND (reference sequence). V was trimmed by 4 bases and J by 0 bases, leaving 13 bases between them. The CDR3 has 15 amino acids. This chain's CDR3 is CASSRTDLSSYEQYF. The CDR3 region has the DNA TGTGCCAGTAGTAGGACTGATCTTAGCTCCTACGAGCAGTACTTC.

The sample holds one count of this clone. The V call is TRBV28, the J call TRBJ1-5, with 7 bases that match TRBD1. The germline V gene encodes CDR1 MDHEN and CDR2 SYDVKM. V dropped 6 bases and J dropped 0; count of bases not matched to a gene: 5. The CDR3 loop spans 15 amino acids. The CDR3 DNA is TGTGCCAGCAGATCACAGGGGTATAGCAATCAGCCCCAGCATTTT. This codes for CASRSQGYSNQPQHF.

The V gene is TRBV4-3, the J gene TRBJ2-3, with TRBD2 identical over 10 bases. V was pared by 0 bases and J by 2 bases, with 8 bases of the junction left unmatched. CDR3 length: 18 amino acids. Germline V CDR1 and CDR2: LGHNA, YSLEER. Here the CDR3 reads CASSQEVRTSGLTDTQYF. The CDR3 coding sequence is TGCGCCAGCAGCCAAGAAGTGAGGACTAGCGGCCTCACAGATACGCAGTATTTT.

This chain links TRBV6-5 with TRBJ2-7, with TRBD1 as a possible D gene (6 bases). Looked up from germline, CDR1 is MNHEY and CDR2 is SVGAGI. V was clipped by 6 bases and J by 2 bases, with 11 bases between them. CDR3 length: 13 residues. This CDR3 reads CASSRDNPYEQYF. CDR3 DNA sequence: TGTGCCAGCAGCCGGGACAATCCCTACGAGCAGTACTTC.

This clone was counted a single time. This chain joins TRBV7-2 and TRBJ1-2; no definite D call. The CDR3 has 15 residues. V gave up 0 bases and J gave up 5 bases, with 13 bases separating them. Germline loops: CDR1 SGHTA, CDR2 FQGNSA. CDR3 region: CASSLAGGNSYGYTF. CDR3 sequence (DNA): TGTGCCAGCAGCTTAGCCGGAGGTAACTCTTATGGCTACACCTTC.

This clone was seen a handful of times. V usage is TRBV24-1 and J usage is TRBJ2-7; D possibly corresponds to TRBD1 (6 bases). CDR1 is KGHDR, CDR2 SFDVKD, per germline. Trimming left V 9 bases short and J 6 bases short, with 14 bases between. The CDR3 spans 12 residues. CDR3 sequence: CATSLTGPEQYF. CDR3 nucleotide sequence: TGTGCCACCTCCCTGACAGGTCCCGAGCAGTACTTC.